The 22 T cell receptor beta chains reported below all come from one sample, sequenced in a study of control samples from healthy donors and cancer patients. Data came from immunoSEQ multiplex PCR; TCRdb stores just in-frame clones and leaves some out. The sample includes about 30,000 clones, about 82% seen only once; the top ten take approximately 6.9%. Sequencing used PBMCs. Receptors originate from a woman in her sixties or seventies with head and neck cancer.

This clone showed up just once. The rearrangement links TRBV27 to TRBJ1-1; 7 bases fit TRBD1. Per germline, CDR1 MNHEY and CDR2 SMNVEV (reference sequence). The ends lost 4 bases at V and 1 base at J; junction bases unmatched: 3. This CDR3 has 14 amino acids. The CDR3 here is CASSYGQANTEAFF. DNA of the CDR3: TGTGCCAGCAGTTACGGACAGGCGAACACTGAAGCTTTCTTT.

This CDR3 is CSAVRDASWDTEAFF. The CDR3 DNA follows: TGCAGCGCGGTCCGGGACGCTAGCTGGGACACTGAAGCTTTCTTT. The chain is built from TRBV29-1 and TRBJ1-1, with a tentative D call TRBD1 (5 bases). CDR1 and CDR2 (germline): SQVTM, ANQGSEA. The CDR3 extends over 15 amino acids. V was shortened by 7 bases and J by 3 bases, with 21 bases between the two germline ends.

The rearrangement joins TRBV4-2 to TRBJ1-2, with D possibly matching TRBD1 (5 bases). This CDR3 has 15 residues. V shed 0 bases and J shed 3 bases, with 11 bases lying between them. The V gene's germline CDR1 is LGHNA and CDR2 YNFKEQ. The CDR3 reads CASSQDLRDDYGYTF. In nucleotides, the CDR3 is TGTGCCAGCAGCCAAGACCTCAGGGATGACTATGGCTACACCTTC.

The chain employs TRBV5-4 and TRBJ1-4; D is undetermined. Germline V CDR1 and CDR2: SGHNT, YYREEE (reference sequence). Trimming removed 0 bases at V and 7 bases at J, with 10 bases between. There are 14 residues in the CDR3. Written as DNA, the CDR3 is TGTGCCAGCAGCTTGGGCCTACAGAGTGAAAAACTGTTTTTT. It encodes CASSLGLQSEKLFF.

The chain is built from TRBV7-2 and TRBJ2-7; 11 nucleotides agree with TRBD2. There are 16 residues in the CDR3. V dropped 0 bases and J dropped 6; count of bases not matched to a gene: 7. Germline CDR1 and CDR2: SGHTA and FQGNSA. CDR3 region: CASSLALAGVPGEQYF. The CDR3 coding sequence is TGTGCCAGCAGCTTAGCACTAGCGGGGGTGCCAGGCGAGCAGTACTTC. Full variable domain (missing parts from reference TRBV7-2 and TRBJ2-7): GAGVSQSPSNKVTEKGKDVELRCDPISGHTALYWYRQSLGQGLEFLIYFQGNSAPDKSGLPSDRFSAERTGGSVSTLTIQRTQQEDSAVYLCASSLALAGVPGEQYFGPGTRLTVT.

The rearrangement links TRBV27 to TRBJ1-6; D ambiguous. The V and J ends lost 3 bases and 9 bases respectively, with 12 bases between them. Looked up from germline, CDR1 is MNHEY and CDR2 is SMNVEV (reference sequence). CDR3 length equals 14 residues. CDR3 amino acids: CASSFAQRGSPLHF. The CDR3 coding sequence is TGTGCCAGCAGTTTTGCCCAGCGGGGTTCACCCCTCCACTTT.

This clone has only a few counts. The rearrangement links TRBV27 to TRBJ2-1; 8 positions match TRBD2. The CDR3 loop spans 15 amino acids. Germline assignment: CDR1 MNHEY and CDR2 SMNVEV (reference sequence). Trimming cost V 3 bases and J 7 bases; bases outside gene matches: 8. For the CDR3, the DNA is TGTGCCAGCAGTTTGGGAGCGGGAGCTTCGAATGAGCAGTTCTTC. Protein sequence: CASSLGAGASNEQFF.

The CDR3: CASSDVGGNEKLFF. CDR3 DNA: TGTGCCAGCAGTGATGTGGGAGGGAATGAAAAACTGTTTTTT. This chain links TRBV25-1 with TRBJ1-4, with D unresolved. The V gene lost 3 bases and the J gene lost 5 bases, with 10 bases spanning the gap. Germline CDR1 is MGHDK and CDR2 is SYGVNS. The CDR3 runs 14 residues. Complete variable domain (other parts from reference TRBV25-1 and TRBJ1-4): EADIYQTPRYLVIGTGKKITLECSQTMGHDKMYWYQQDPGMELHLIHYSYGVNSTEKGDLSSESTVSRIRTEHFPLTLESARPSHTSQYLCASSDVGGNEKLFFGSGTQLSVL.

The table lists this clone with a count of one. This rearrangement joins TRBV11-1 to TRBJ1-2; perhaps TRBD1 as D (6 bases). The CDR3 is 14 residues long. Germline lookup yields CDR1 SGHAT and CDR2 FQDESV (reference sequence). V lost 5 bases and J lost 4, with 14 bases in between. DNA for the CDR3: TGTGCCAGCAGCCCGGACAGCCGGGGCTATGGCTACACCTTC. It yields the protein CASSPDSRGYGYTF.

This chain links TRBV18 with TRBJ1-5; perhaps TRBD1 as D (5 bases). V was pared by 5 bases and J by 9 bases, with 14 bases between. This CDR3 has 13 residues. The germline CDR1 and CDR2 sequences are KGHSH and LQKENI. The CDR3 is CASSATEVRPQHF. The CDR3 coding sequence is TGTGCCAGCTCAGCGACAGAAGTTCGGCCCCAGCATTTT.

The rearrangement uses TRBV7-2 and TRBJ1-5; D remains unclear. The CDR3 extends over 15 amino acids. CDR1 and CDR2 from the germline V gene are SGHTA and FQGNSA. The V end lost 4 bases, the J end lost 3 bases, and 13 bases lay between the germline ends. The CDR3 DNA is TGTGCCAGCAGCTCCATGGACGGAACCAATCAGCCCCAGCATTTT. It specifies CASSSMDGTNQPQHF.

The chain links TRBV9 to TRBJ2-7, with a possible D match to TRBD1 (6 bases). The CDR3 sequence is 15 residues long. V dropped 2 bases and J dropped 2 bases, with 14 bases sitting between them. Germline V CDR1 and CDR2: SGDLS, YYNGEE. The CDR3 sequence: CASSVTGTTAYEQYF. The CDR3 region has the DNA TGTGCCAGCAGCGTGACCGGGACAACCGCCTACGAGCAGTACTTC.

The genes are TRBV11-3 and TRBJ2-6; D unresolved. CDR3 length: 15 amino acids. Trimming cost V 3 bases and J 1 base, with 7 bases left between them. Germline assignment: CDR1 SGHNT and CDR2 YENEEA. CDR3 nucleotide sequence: TGTGCCAGCAGCTTCACGCCTTCTGGGGCCAACGTCCTGACTTTC. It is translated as CASSFTPSGANVLTF.

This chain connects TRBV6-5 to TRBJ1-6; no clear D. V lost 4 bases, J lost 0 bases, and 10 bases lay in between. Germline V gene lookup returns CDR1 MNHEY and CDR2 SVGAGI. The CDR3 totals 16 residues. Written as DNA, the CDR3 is TGTGCCAGCAGTTTCCGCGAGAGCTCCTATAATTCACCCCTCCACTTT. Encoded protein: CASSFRESSYNSPLHF.

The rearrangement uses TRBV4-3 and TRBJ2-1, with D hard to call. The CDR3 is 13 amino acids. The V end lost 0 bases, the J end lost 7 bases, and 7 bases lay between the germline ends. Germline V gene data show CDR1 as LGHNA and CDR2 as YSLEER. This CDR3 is CASSQELRNEQFF. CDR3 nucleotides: TGCGCCAGCAGCCAAGAGCTAAGGAATGAGCAGTTCTTC.

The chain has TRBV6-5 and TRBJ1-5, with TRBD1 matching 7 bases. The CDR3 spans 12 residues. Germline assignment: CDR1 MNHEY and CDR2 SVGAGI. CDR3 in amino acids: CASRGTQGPQHF. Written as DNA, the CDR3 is TGTGCTTCCAGGGGGACCCAAGGGCCCCAGCATTTT.

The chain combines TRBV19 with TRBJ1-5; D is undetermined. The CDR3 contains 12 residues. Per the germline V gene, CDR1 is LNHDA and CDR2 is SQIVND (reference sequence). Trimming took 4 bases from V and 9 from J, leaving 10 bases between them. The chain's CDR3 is CASSTPFGPQHF. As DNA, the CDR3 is TGTGCCAGTAGTACCCCTTTTGGGCCCCAGCATTTT.

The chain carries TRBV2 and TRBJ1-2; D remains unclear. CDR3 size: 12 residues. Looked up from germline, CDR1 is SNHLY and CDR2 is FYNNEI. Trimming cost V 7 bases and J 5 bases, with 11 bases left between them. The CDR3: CASNLGMYGYTF. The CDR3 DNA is TGTGCCAGCAACTTAGGGATGTATGGCTACACCTTC. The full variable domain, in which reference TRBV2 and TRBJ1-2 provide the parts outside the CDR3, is EPEVTQTPSHQVTQMGQEVILRCVPISNHLYFYWYRQILGQKVEFLVSFYNNEISEKSEIFDDQFSVERPDGSNFTLKIRSTKLEDSAMYFCASNLGMYGYTFGSGTRLTVV.

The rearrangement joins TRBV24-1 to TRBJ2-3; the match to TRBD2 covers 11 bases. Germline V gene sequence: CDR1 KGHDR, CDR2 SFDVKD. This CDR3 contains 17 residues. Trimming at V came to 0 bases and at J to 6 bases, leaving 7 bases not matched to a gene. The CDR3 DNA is TGTGCCACCAGTGATTTGGTAGCGGGAGGGTTATCGGATACGCAGTATTTT. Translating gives CATSDLVAGGLSDTQYF.

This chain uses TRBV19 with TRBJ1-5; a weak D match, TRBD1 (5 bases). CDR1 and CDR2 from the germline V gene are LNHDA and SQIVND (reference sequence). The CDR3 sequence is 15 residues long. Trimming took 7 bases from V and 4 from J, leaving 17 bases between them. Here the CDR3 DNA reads TGTGCCAGTATCCCAAGGCCAGGGTATAATCAGCCCCAGCATTTT. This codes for CASIPRPGYNQPQHF.

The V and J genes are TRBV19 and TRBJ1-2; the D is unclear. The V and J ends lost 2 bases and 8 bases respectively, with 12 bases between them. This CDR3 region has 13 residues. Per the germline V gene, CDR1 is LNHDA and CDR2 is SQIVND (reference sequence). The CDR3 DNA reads TGTGCCAGTAGTATACAGCAGGCGGACGGCTACACCTTC. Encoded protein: CASSIQQADGYTF.

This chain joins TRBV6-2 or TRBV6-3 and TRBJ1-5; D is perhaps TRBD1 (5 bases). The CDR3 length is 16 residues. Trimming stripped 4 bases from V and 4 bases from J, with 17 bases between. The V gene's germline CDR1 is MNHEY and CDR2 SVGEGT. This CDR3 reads CASSFVGWGINQPQHF. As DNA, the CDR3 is TGTGCCAGCAGTTTCGTCGGGTGGGGGATAAATCAGCCCCAGCATTTT.